These 16 T cell receptor beta chains share one sample of origin, sequenced in a study of monozygotic twins with cystic fibrosis. The data were produced by immunoSEQ multiplex PCR, yet TCRdb's version contains in-frame clones alone and is incomplete. The sample records approximately 28,000 clones, around 81% being singletons. Sequenced sample: blood. The receptors were sampled from a girl under 10 years old with cystic fibrosis.

The chain combines TRBV2 with TRBJ1-1, with D tentatively TRBD1 (6 bases). Trimming shortened V by 3 bases and J by 6 bases, and 26 bases separated the two germline ends. This CDR3 spans 18 amino acids. The germline V gene has CDR1 SNHLY and CDR2 FYNNEI. The CDR3 nucleotides read TGTGCCAGCAGTGAGTTATCACCCGTAGACGCAGGGGACCCTGAAGCTTTCTTT. Its protein is CASSELSPVDAGDPEAFF.

The rearrangement uses TRBV27 and TRBJ1-1; a weak D match, TRBD1 (5 bases). V dropped 6 bases and J dropped 4 bases, with 15 bases sitting between them. The CDR3 consists of 14 residues. Per germline, CDR1 MNHEY and CDR2 SMNVEV (reference sequence). The CDR3 spells CASRSGFLSTEAFF. The CDR3 coding sequence is TGTGCCAGCAGGTCAGGGTTTTTGTCCACTGAAGCTTTCTTT.

CDR3 in DNA: TGTGCCAGCAGTCAGACCTCGAGAGGGGGTTTGACAGATACGCAGTATTTT. Residues: CASSQTSRGGLTDTQYF. The chain is built from TRBV27 and TRBJ2-3, with D perhaps matching TRBD1 (6 bases). The CDR3 totals 17 residues. Between the trimmed V and J ends, which lost 5 bases and 3 bases, there was a span of 21 bases. The germline gives CDR1 MNHEY, CDR2 SMNVEV (reference sequence).

The rearrangement joins TRBV28 to TRBJ1-4; D remains ambiguous. The CDR3 is 12 amino acids. With 6 bases removed from V and 5 bases from J, the gap between germline ends came to 7 bases. CDR1 MDHEN and CDR2 SYDVKM come from the germline V gene. The CDR3 sequence: CASRAINEKLFF. CDR3 sequence (DNA): TGTGCCAGCAGAGCAATAAATGAAAAACTGTTTTTT.

This clone was seen a single time. This sequence joins TRBV6-5 and TRBJ2-7; D is undetermined. Germline assignment: CDR1 MNHEY and CDR2 SVGAGI. The CDR3 loop spans 13 amino acids. With 6 bases removed from V and 4 bases from J, the gap between germline ends came to 13 bases. DNA of the CDR3: TGTGCCAGCAGCTCCGGCTTAACTTACGAGCAGTACTTC. Residues: CASSSGLTYEQYF.

This clone was detected only once. The V gene is TRBV6-5, the J gene TRBJ2-3; D is perhaps TRBD2 (6 bases). Germline CDR1 reads MNHEY; CDR2 reads SVGAGI. CDR3 size: 16 residues. The V gene lost 2 bases and the J gene lost 2 bases, with 14 bases spanning the gap. CDR3 DNA: TGTGCCAGCAGTTACGGGGACTTATTCTCCACAGATACGCAGTATTTT. Amino acid sequence: CASSYGDLFSTDTQYF.

This chain connects TRBV5-1 to TRBJ2-7, with unresolved D. CDR3 size: 14 residues. V was cut by 0 bases and J by 0 bases, with 7 bases left in between. The germline V gene encodes CDR1 SGHRS and CDR2 YFSETQ. CDR3 DNA sequence: TGCGCCAGCAGCTTGGGGGCCGTCTCCTACGAGCAGTACTTC. Translated: CASSLGAVSYEQYF.

The chain uses TRBV18 and TRBJ1-1; D remains ambiguous. Trimming removed 6 bases from V and 6 bases from J, with 11 bases in between. The CDR3 spans 12 residues. Per the germline V gene, CDR1 is KGHSH and CDR2 is LQKENI. This CDR3 reads CASSLASAEAFF. The CDR3 DNA reads as TGTGCCAGCTCCCTTGCCTCGGCTGAAGCTTTCTTT.

The genes are TRBV11-2 and TRBJ1-1; 7 bases fit TRBD1. CDR1 and CDR2 from the germline V gene are SGHAT and FQNNGV. CDR3 length equals 14 residues. The ends lost 5 bases at V and 6 bases at J; junction bases unmatched: 9. CDR3 sequence (DNA): TGTGCCAGCAGCCCCGCAGGGGGGGAAGCTGAAGCTTTCTTT. This encodes CASSPAGGEAEAFF.

The chain couples TRBV28 to TRBJ1-1; no reliable D call. V dropped 6 bases and J dropped 1 base, with 9 bases sitting between them. Germline assignment: CDR1 MDHEN and CDR2 SYDVKM. This CDR3 comprises 13 residues. CDR3 region: CASSPRWNTEAFF. The CDR3, as DNA: TGTGCCAGCAGCCCCCGGTGGAACACTGAAGCTTTCTTT.

Only one count was recorded for this clone. Here the CDR3 reads CASSLGPGDQDTQYF. In DNA, the CDR3 is TGTGCCAGCAGCTTAGGACCAGGGGATCAAGATACGCAGTATTTT. The chain uses TRBV11-1 and TRBJ2-3; D possibly corresponds to TRBD1 (6 bases). V gave up 1 base and J gave up 5 bases, with 13 bases separating them. Germline V gene sequence: CDR1 SGHAT, CDR2 FQDESV (reference sequence). CDR3 length: 15 amino acids.

The chain has TRBV5-1 and TRBJ2-5; tentatively, D is TRBD1 (6 bases). The germline CDR1 and CDR2 sequences are SGHRS and YFSETQ. Trimming cost V 4 bases and J 0 bases, with 16 bases left between them. This CDR3 is built from 16 residues. The CDR3 nucleotides read TGCGCCAGCAGCCAGGGGAATACAGGGTACCAAGAGACCCAGTACTTC. It codes for CASSQGNTGYQETQYF.

The chain combines TRBV5-1 with TRBJ2-3, with 10 bases matching TRBD2. Germline V gene lookup returns CDR1 SGHRS and CDR2 YFSETQ. V lost 3 bases to trimming and J lost 0 bases; unmatched junction nucleotides: 4. This CDR3 region has 16 residues. In nucleotides, the CDR3 is TGCGCCAGCAGCTATGGACTAGCGGCAAGCACAGATACGCAGTATTTT. Translation gives CASSYGLAASTDTQYF.

This clone has only a few counts. The genes are TRBV9 and TRBJ1-1; tentatively, D is TRBD1 (5 bases). Trimming removed 4 bases at V and 3 bases at J, with 10 bases between. Per germline, CDR1 SGDLS and CDR2 YYNGEE. This CDR3 comprises 13 residues. In DNA form, the CDR3 reads TGTGCCAGCAGCCCCCGGGGCGACACTGAAGCTTTCTTT. Protein sequence: CASSPRGDTEAFF.

The chain joins TRBV10-3 to TRBJ2-7; weak D call: TRBD1 (6 bases). V was pared by 3 bases and J by 5 bases, with 17 bases between. Per the germline V gene, CDR1 is ENHRY and CDR2 is SYGVKD. The CDR3 loop spans 15 amino acids. Here the CDR3 reads CAISDGPRGVNEQYF. CDR3 sequence (DNA): TGTGCCATCAGTGATGGACCCAGGGGAGTAAACGAGCAGTACTTC.

The V call is TRBV15, the J call TRBJ2-5, with D maybe TRBD1 (6 bases). The CDR3 is 13 amino acids. Per the germline V gene, CDR1 is LNHNV and CDR2 is YYDKDF (reference sequence). Deletions cut 6 bases from V and 5 bases from J, with 13 bases between. The CDR3 loop reads CATSNYRAETQYF. The CDR3 region has the DNA TGTGCCACCAGTAACTACAGGGCGGAGACCCAGTACTTC.